These 10 T cell receptor beta chains were all obtained from the same sample, sequenced in a study of regulatory T cells in long-lasting Graves disease. Described time point: persistent/refractory GD, antithyroid drugs over 5 years with positive TRAb. Extracted PBMC RNA gave rise to the TCR library. Both iRepertoire HTBI primers and Arm-PCR of CDR3 regions were used to build the TCR beta libraries. Each CDR3 protein gets one entry after TCRdb re-called the multiplex PCR reads with MiXCR. Of around 400,000 distinct CDR3 sequences detected, around 23% appear once; the ten largest clones hold 25% to 30%. The sample consisted of peripheral blood mononuclear cells (PBMCs), taken when the disease was refractory, from a patient treated with antithyroid drugs. The source of these receptors is a woman between 40 and 50 years old with Graves disease.

This clonotype was recorded a few times. The chain employs TRBV7-2 and TRBJ2-7; TRBD2 aligns across 8 bases. This CDR3 has 14 residues. V shed 1 base and J 10 bases; nucleotides not matched to a gene: 9. The germline V gene has CDR1 SGHTA and CDR2 FQGNSA. The CDR3 protein is CASSLEPASGSQYF. The CDR3, as DNA: TGTGCCAGCAGCTTAGAACCGGCAAGCGGGAGCCAGTACTTC.

This clonotype was counted a few times. This may stem from a read error, because a much larger clone lies one nucleotide away. The gene calls are TRBV28 and TRBJ1-4; the D is unclear. This CDR3 has 17 amino acids. Germline values: CDR1 MDHEN, CDR2 SYDVKM. CDR3 sequence (DNA): TGTGCCAGCAGTTTTAGAAAGTCAGAACGGTTTAATGAAAAACCGTTTTTT. Amino acids: CASSFRKSERFNEKPFF.

Many counts were recorded for this clonotype. This chain joins TRBV29-1 and TRBJ1-4; 9 bases match TRBD1. The CDR3 sequence is 12 residues long. V was clipped by 6 bases and J by 8 bases; unmatched bases: 4. Germline CDR1 reads SQVTM; CDR2 reads ANQGSEA. CDR3 bases: TGCAGCGTCGGACAGGGGACCGAAAAACTGTTTTTT. Protein sequence: CSVGQGTEKLFF.

This clonotype was counted many times. The rearrangement links TRBV28 to TRBJ2-5; 8 bases match TRBD2. The CDR3 extends over 14 amino acids. J was trimmed by 2 bases and V by 5 bases; bases with no gene match: 4. Germline CDR1 is MDHEN and CDR2 is SYDVKM. DNA for the CDR3: TGTGCCAGCAGTGTAGCGGGACAACAAGAGACCCAGTACTTC. As protein: CASSVAGQQETQYF.

This clonotype has a handful of counts. The chain couples TRBV29-1 to TRBJ1-2; D gene uncertain. CDR3 size: 12 residues. Germline CDR1 SQVTM, CDR2 ANQGSEA. CDR3 amino acids: CSCQPLDYGYTF. CDR3 nucleotides: TGCAGTTGCCAACCTTTGGACTATGGCTACACCTTC.

The chain carries TRBV27 and TRBJ1-5; D might be TRBD1 (5 bases). V was clipped by 4 bases and J by 4 bases, with 8 bases between them. The CDR3 is made up of 13 amino acids. CDR1 MNHEY and CDR2 SMNVEV come from the germline V gene (reference sequence). In DNA form, the CDR3 reads TGTGCCAGCAGTTATCAGGGTAATCAGCCCCAGCATTTT. It translates to CASSYQGNQPQHF.

The rearrangement uses TRBV11-1 and TRBJ2-7, with 9 bases lining up with TRBD2. Germline V lookup: CDR1 SGHAT, CDR2 FQDESV (reference sequence). V gave up 5 bases and J gave up 4 bases; unmatched junction bases: 12. The CDR3 sequence is 16 residues long. The CDR3 DNA sequence: TGTGCCAGCAGCCAGAGCGGGATAGCGGGAGATTACGAGCAGTACTTC. This codes for CASSQSGIAGDYEQYF. Full variable domain (missing parts from reference TRBV11-1 and TRBJ2-7): EAEVAQSPRYKITEKSQAVAFWCDPISGHATLYWYRQILGQGPELLVQFQDESVVDDSQLPKDRFSAERLKGVDSTLKIQPAELGDSAMYLCASSQSGIAGDYEQYFGPGTRLTVT.

The sample holds many counts of this clonotype. The chain recombines TRBV7-3 with TRBJ1-1; no firm D call. Germline CDR1 is SGHTA and CDR2 is FQGTGA. Trimming shortened V by 6 bases and J by 4 bases, and 12 bases separated the two germline ends. This CDR3 contains 13 residues. The DNA of the CDR3 is TGTGCCAGCAGTTACTCGAGGGCCACTGAAGCTTTCTTT. Protein: CASSYSRATEAFF.

This clonotype was seen a few times. V usage is TRBV6-2 or TRBV6-3 and J usage is TRBJ1-5; TRBD1 aligns across 8 bases. CDR1 MNHEY and CDR2 SVGEGT come from the germline V gene. With 2 bases clipped from V and 6 bases from J, the junction kept 6 bases outside the gene matches. The CDR3 covers 15 residues. The CDR3: CASSYPQGALQPQHF. CDR3 DNA: TGTGCCAGCAGTTACCCGCAGGGGGCTCTTCAGCCCCAGCATTTT.

This clonotype was recorded a few times. The chain links TRBV30 to TRBJ2-5; a possible D gene is TRBD2 (6 bases). The ends were cut back, 3 bases at V and 4 bases at J, with 27 bases in the middle. Germline V gives CDR1 GTSNPN, CDR2 SVGIG (reference sequence). The CDR3 runs to 18 residues. The CDR3 DNA reads as TGTGCCTGGAGGGGACTGGTCCCAGGACTGGCGGGGACAGAGACCCAGTACTTC. Protein sequence: CAWRGLVPGLAGTETQYF.